These 27 T cell receptor beta chains came from one sample sequenced in a study of graft-versus-host responses after intestinal transplantation. No antigen is known for these receptors. Clones were sequenced by immunoSEQ multiplex PCR, and TCRdb holds only the in-frame ones, with some missing. The sample comprises about 120,000 clones, approximately 92% of which are singletons, and less than 0.55% rests with the top ten. Material: unstimulated CD8+ T cells sorted from spleen or lymph node cells, obtained before intestinal transplant. These receptors originate from a human donor who received an intestinal transplant.

This clone was seen just once. This sequence joins TRBV19 and TRBJ2-3; TRBD2 might be the D (6 bases). Germline lookup yields CDR1 LNHDA and CDR2 SQIVND (reference sequence). Trimming took off 7 bases at V and 6 bases at J, with 11 bases between the two ends. The CDR3 covers 12 residues. CDR3 coding DNA: TGTGCCAGTACCTCGAGCGGGGATACGCAGTATTTT. Encoded protein: CASTSSGDTQYF.

This chain uses TRBV6-6 with TRBJ1-5, with D perhaps matching TRBD1 (5 bases). The CDR3 consists of 13 residues. In germline, CDR1 is MNHNY, CDR2 SVGAGI (reference sequence). V was trimmed by 10 bases and J by 8 bases, leaving 18 bases between them. The CDR3 DNA sequence: TGTGCCACCGAGGGGCAGGGAATTGAGCCCCAGCATTTT. It is translated as CATEGQGIEPQHF.

V gene TRBV19 combines with J gene TRBJ2-7; D perhaps matches TRBD1 (6 bases). The CDR3 covers 15 residues. V was trimmed by 3 bases and J by 2 bases, leaving 14 bases between them. The germline V gene encodes CDR1 LNHDA and CDR2 SQIVND (reference sequence). CDR3 region: CASSMKDTGTYEQYF. CDR3 coding DNA: TGTGCCAGTAGTATGAAAGACACAGGGACCTACGAGCAGTACTTC. The variable domain in full, with the rest retrieved from reference TRBV19 and TRBJ2-7, is DGGITQSPKYLFRKEGQNVTLSCEQNLNHDAMYWYRQDPGQGLRLIYYSQIVNDFQKGDIAEGYSVSREKKESFPLTVTSAQKNPTAFYLCASSMKDTGTYEQYFGPGTRLTVT.

The V and J genes are TRBV5-6 and TRBJ1-2; D is possibly TRBD1 (6 bases). CDR1 and CDR2 from the germline V gene are SGHDT and YYEEEE. The V end lost 0 bases, the J end lost 4 bases, and 10 bases lay between the germline ends. This CDR3 contains 14 residues. The CDR3 reads CASSLGGGSYGYTF. CDR3 coding DNA: TGTGCCAGCAGCTTGGGAGGGGGGAGCTATGGCTACACCTTC.

CDR3 sequence: CASSERGVRQPQHF. In nucleotides, the CDR3 is TGTGCCAGCAGTGAAAGAGGGGTTAGGCAGCCCCAGCATTTT. This rearrangement joins TRBV6-1 to TRBJ1-5, with D maybe TRBD1 (5 bases). Germline lookup yields CDR1 MNHNS and CDR2 SASEGT. V lost 2 bases to trimming and J lost 7 bases, with 12 bases between them. The CDR3 consists of 14 residues.

V is TRBV6-1 and J is TRBJ2-7; D uncertain. The CDR3 length is 13 residues. Per the germline V gene, CDR1 is MNHNS and CDR2 is SASEGT. Deletions cut 10 bases from V and 0 bases from J, with 13 bases between. The chain's CDR3 is CATADPISYEQYF. The CDR3 coding sequence is TGTGCCACAGCTGACCCCATCTCCTACGAGCAGTACTTC.

This chain joins TRBV19 and TRBJ2-7, with 7 nucleotides matching TRBD1. The CDR3 sequence is 13 residues long. Per the germline V gene, CDR1 is LNHDA and CDR2 is SQIVND (reference sequence). V was clipped by 8 bases and J by 3 bases; unmatched bases: 7. The CDR3: CASSSGQFYEQYF. The CDR3 DNA reads TGTGCCAGTTCCTCGGGACAGTTCTACGAGCAGTACTTC. The variable domain in full, completed from reference TRBV19 and TRBJ2-7, reads DGGITQSPKYLFRKEGQNVTLSCEQNLNHDAMYWYRQDPGQGLRLIYYSQIVNDFQKGDIAEGYSVSREKKESFPLTVTSAQKNPTAFYLCASSSGQFYEQYFGPGTRLTVT.

V usage is TRBV5-1 and J usage is TRBJ1-2; no clear D. Trimming pared 3 bases from V and 8 bases from J, leaving 17 bases between. Per the germline V gene, CDR1 is SGHRS and CDR2 is YFSETQ. There are 14 residues in the CDR3. The CDR3 protein is CASSSGPRGRGYTF. In nucleotides, the CDR3 is TGCGCCAGCAGCTCCGGACCACGCGGAAGGGGCTACACCTTC.

This sequence joins TRBV5-1 and TRBJ2-2, with 9 bases matching TRBD2. The junction had 13 bases not matched to a gene; V was cut back by 4 bases and J by 6 bases. CDR1 and CDR2 from the germline V gene are SGHRS and YFSETQ. The CDR3 is 17 residues long. In nucleotides, the CDR3 is TGCGCCAGCAGCGTTCCTAGAGGCGGGAGGGCACCCGGGGAGCTGTTTTTT. Translated, it gives CASSVPRGGRAPGELFF.

This clone was seen more than once but under ten times. This chain joins TRBV6-1 and TRBJ1-4; weak D call: TRBD1 (6 bases). Trimming took off 1 base at V and 7 bases at J, with 13 bases between the two ends. In germline, CDR1 is MNHNS, CDR2 SASEGT. The CDR3 spans 15 residues. CDR3 bases: TGTGCCAGCAGTGAAGACCAGGGGTCGGTTGAAAAACTGTTTTTT. Translated: CASSEDQGSVEKLFF.

The rearrangement joins TRBV19 to TRBJ2-7; unclear D gene. The CDR3 runs to 15 residues. Trimming removed 1 base at V and 2 bases at J, with 12 bases between. Germline values: CDR1 LNHDA, CDR2 SQIVND (reference sequence). Here the CDR3 reads CASSIGAAAAYEQYF. CDR3 DNA sequence: TGTGCCAGTAGTATAGGGGCAGCCGCCGCCTACGAGCAGTACTTC. The entire variable domain, with the rest obtained from reference TRBV19 and TRBJ2-7, is as follows: DGGITQSPKYLFRKEGQNVTLSCEQNLNHDAMYWYRQDPGQGLRLIYYSQIVNDFQKGDIAEGYSVSREKKESFPLTVTSAQKNPTAFYLCASSIGAAAAYEQYFGPGTRLTVT.

The genes are TRBV6-5 and TRBJ2-5, with D possibly being TRBD1 (5 bases). The CDR3 spans 15 residues. Trimming took 5 bases from V and 5 from J, leaving 18 bases between them. Germline-derived CDR1 and CDR2 are MNHEY and SVGAGI. The CDR3 DNA is TGTGCCAGCAGTGCCACACAGGATAGCCGGGAGACCCAGTACTTC. Amino acids: CASSATQDSRETQYF.

The V and J genes are TRBV27 and TRBJ2-3; 10 bases agree with TRBD2. V shed 5 bases, J shed 7 bases, and the junction held 6 bases outside the gene matches. The CDR3 extends over 14 amino acids. The V gene's germline CDR1 is MNHEY and CDR2 SMNVEV (reference sequence). DNA for the CDR3: TGTGCCAGCAGTCCGGGACTAGCGAGACATACGCAGTATTTT. This codes for CASSPGLARHTQYF.

The DNA of the CDR3 is TGCAGCGTTGCTCCGGGGTCTAACTATGGCTACACCTTC. Protein sequence: CSVAPGSNYGYTF. This chain links TRBV29-1 with TRBJ1-2; no firm D call. The CDR3 covers 13 residues. V lost 4 bases, J lost 0 bases, and 9 bases lay in between. The germline V gene has CDR1 SQVTM and CDR2 ANQGSEA.

This clone was recorded a few times. This chain links TRBV6-6 with TRBJ2-1; D call uncertain. Germline V gives CDR1 MNHNY, CDR2 SVGAGI (reference sequence). V was trimmed by 0 bases and J by 2 bases, leaving 11 bases between them. This CDR3 contains 16 residues. The CDR3 DNA sequence: TGTGCCAGCAGTTACTCCGCAGGTTTAACCTACAATGAGCAGTTCTTC. As protein: CASSYSAGLTYNEQFF.

The chain recombines TRBV27 with TRBJ2-5; TRBD1 matches at 8 bases. Germline assignment: CDR1 MNHEY and CDR2 SMNVEV (reference sequence). Losses at the gene ends were 2 bases for V and 4 bases for J; bases not matched to a gene: 0. This CDR3 has 13 amino acids. The CDR3 DNA sequence: TGTGCCAGCAGTTTACAGGGGGCAGAGACCCAGTACTTC. Translated: CASSLQGAETQYF.

The chain links TRBV19 to TRBJ1-4; maybe TRBD1 (5 bases). Trimming stripped 10 bases from V and 0 bases from J, with 15 bases between. The CDR3 consists of 15 residues. Germline V gene lookup returns CDR1 LNHDA and CDR2 SQIVND (reference sequence). This CDR3 is CATSRGESTNEKLFF. In DNA, the CDR3 is TGTGCCACCAGCCGGGGGGAATCAACTAATGAAAAACTGTTTTTT.

The chain combines TRBV7-9 with TRBJ2-5; TRBD2 aligns across 8 bases. Germline V gene lookup returns CDR1 SEHNR and CDR2 FQNEAQ (reference sequence). V lost 8 bases and J lost 11; bases outside the gene matches: 13. The CDR3 covers 13 residues. CDR3 region: CASWPGGPREQYF. The CDR3 nucleotides read TGTGCCAGCTGGCCGGGGGGGCCGAGAGAGCAGTACTTC.

The rearrangement uses TRBV7-8 and TRBJ2-7; D might be TRBD1 (6 bases). The CDR3 spans 15 residues. The V gene lost 5 bases and the J gene lost 9 bases, with 23 bases spanning the gap. Germline V gene sequence: CDR1 SGHVS, CDR2 FQNEAQ. CDR3 bases: TGTGCCAGCAGCGTAGGGGGACATCAATATGTCGGGCAGTACTTC. This sequence encodes CASSVGGHQYVGQYF.

The V and J genes are TRBV7-8 and TRBJ2-7; D remains unclear. The CDR3 covers 14 residues. Trimming took off 1 base at V and 0 bases at J, with 7 bases between the two ends. CDR1 is SGHVS, CDR2 FQNEAQ, per germline. CDR3 in amino acids: CASSLGLPSYEQYF. The CDR3 DNA is TGTGCCAGCAGCTTAGGATTGCCCTCCTACGAGCAGTACTTC.

This clone was seen a few times. The chain couples TRBV19 to TRBJ1-1; TRBD1 matches 7 bases. V trimming: 4 bases; J trimming: 11 bases; junction bases outside the gene matches: 10. The CDR3 runs to 13 residues. Germline-derived CDR1 and CDR2 are LNHDA and SQIVND (reference sequence). For the CDR3, the DNA is TGTGCCAGTAGTACCGGAGACAGGGAGGGGGCTTTCTTT. Translated, it gives CASSTGDREGAFF.

The chain has TRBV6-5 and TRBJ2-7; possibly TRBD2 for D (5 bases). Germline values: CDR1 MNHEY, CDR2 SVGAGI. Trimming took off 5 bases at V and 2 bases at J, with 16 bases between the two ends. This CDR3 is built from 15 residues. Written as DNA, the CDR3 is TGTGCCAGCAGTCCTCACGGGAACCCGGCCTACGAGCAGTACTTC. It codes for CASSPHGNPAYEQYF.

The chain uses TRBV4-1 and TRBJ2-1, with 7 bases that match TRBD2. The length of the CDR3 is 16 residues. V lost 3 bases and J lost 7; bases outside the gene matches: 12. Germline values: CDR1 MGHRA, CDR2 YSYEKL. As DNA, the CDR3 is TGCGCCAGCAGCCAGGTAAAGGTGGCTAGCGGTAATGAGCAGTTCTTC. It translates to CASSQVKVASGNEQFF.

This clone was counted a few times. The chain is built from TRBV19 and TRBJ2-1; 10 nucleotides align to TRBD2. Germline CDR1 reads LNHDA; CDR2 reads SQIVND (reference sequence). V was clipped by 5 bases and J by 7 bases; unmatched bases: 11. The CDR3 extends over 16 amino acids. Here the CDR3 DNA reads TGTGCCAGTAGTTTGGTAGCGGGAGGTGGTGGGAATGAGCAGTTCTTC. This sequence encodes CASSLVAGGGGNEQFF. Combining the CDR3 with reference TRBV19 and TRBJ2-1 gives the whole variable domain DGGITQSPKYLFRKEGQNVTLSCEQNLNHDAMYWYRQDPGQGLRLIYYSQIVNDFQKGDIAEGYSVSREKKESFPLTVTSAQKNPTAFYLCASSLVAGGGGNEQFFGPGTRLTVL.

With regard to this clone: The junction differs from germline at one of its ends, possibly a read error. V and J are TRBV7-7 and TRBJ2-5; a possible D gene is TRBD1 (5 bases). CDR3 size: 16 residues. The germline V gene has CDR1 SSHAT and CDR2 FNYEAQ (reference sequence). CDR3: CASSFDPTGGRETQYF. The CDR3 DNA sequence: TGTGCTAGCAGCTTCGACCCCACAGGTGGGCGAGAGACCCAGTACTTC.

The chain has TRBV28 and TRBJ1-1; TRBD1 might be the D (5 bases). There are 16 residues in the CDR3. Deletions cut 6 bases from V and 0 bases from J, with 17 bases between. Germline V CDR1 and CDR2: MDHEN, SYDVKM. This CDR3 is CASREKGRTLNTEAFF. CDR3 in DNA: TGTGCCAGCAGGGAGAAGGGACGGACCTTGAACACTGAAGCTTTCTTT.

The V call is TRBV27, the J call TRBJ2-7, with 13 nucleotides matching TRBD2. This CDR3 is 13 amino acids long. Germline CDR1 MNHEY, CDR2 SMNVEV (reference sequence). J gave up 2 bases and V 8 bases, and 0 bases lay outside the gene matches. As DNA, the CDR3 is TGTGCCAGCGGGACTAGCGGGGCCTACGAGCAGTACTTC. Its translation is CASGTSGAYEQYF.